The source of this T cell receptor (beta chain) is a study of T cell responses to AZD1222 COVID-19 vaccine. Whole-study results and caveats: Spike as a whole was targeted by vaccine-associated CD4 TCRs, dominant at 160-218 and 743-854. Repertoires were obtained solely post-peak T cell response. Epitopes outside B.1.351 and B.1.1.7 mutated regions reportedly drew nearly half of spike TCRs. A mostly white British donor set with more females was recruited, and clonal diversity was possibly underestimated.

The length of the CDR3 is 15 residues. V was shortened by 1 base and J by 7 bases, with 14 bases between the two germline ends. From germline, CDR1 is SGHNT and CDR2 YYREEE (reference sequence). TCRdb keeps only in-frame clones here, not all; method: immunoSEQ multiplex PCR. In the table there are under 200,000 clones, 94% of which are singletons. Regarding this clone: Its antigen is undetermined.

This TCR derives from an adult in good health. This sample comprised peripheral blood, obtained on day 0 of AZD1222 vaccination. This rearrangement joins TRBV5-4 to TRBJ1-4; possibly TRBD1 for D (5 bases). In nucleotides, the CDR3 is TGTGCCAGCAGCTTGAATCCCGGGGCCCTTGAAAAACTGTTTTTT. Translated: CASSLNPGALEKLFF.